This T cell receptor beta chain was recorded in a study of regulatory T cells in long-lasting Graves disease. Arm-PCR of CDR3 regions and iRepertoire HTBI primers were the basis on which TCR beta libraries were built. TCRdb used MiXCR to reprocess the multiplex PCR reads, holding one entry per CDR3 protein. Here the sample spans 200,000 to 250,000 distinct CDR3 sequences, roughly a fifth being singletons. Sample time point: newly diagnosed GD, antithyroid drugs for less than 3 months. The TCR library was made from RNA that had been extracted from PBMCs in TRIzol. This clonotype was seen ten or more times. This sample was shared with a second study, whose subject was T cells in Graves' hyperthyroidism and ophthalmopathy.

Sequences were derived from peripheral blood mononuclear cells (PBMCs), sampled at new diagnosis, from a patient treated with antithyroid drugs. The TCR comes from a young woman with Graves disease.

CDR3 residues: CASSPPRQGLNTEAFF. The CDR3 DNA reads as TGTGCCAGCAGTCCCCCTCGACAGGGATTAAACACTGAAGCTTTCTTT. The V gene is TRBV28, the J gene TRBJ1-1; TRBD1 matches 7 bases. CDR1 is MDHEN and CDR2 is SYDVKM in the germline V gene. V lost 5 bases and J lost 2; bases outside the gene matches: 11. This CDR3 comprises 16 residues.